This T cell receptor beta chain was captured in a study of tissue T cells after allogeneic stem cell transplantation. Germline V gene lookup returns CDR1 SGDLS and CDR2 YYNGEE. V trimming: 3 bases; J trimming: 8 bases; junction bases outside the gene matches: 0. The CDR3 runs 14 residues. Assay used: immunoSEQ multiplex PCR; TCRdb lists only in-frame clones, some missing. The table lists more than 1,000 clones, approximately 70% of them singletons, with approximately 34% in the top ten. This chain uses TRBV9 with TRBJ2-1, with 15 nucleotides matching TRBD2. The clonotype was recovered from a male patient over 55 with steroid-refractory graft-versus-host disease after an allogeneic stem cell transplant. Part of the T cells may come from the graft donor. The material sequenced was spleen tissue, taken at autopsy. The CDR3 DNA sequence: TGTGCCAGCAGCGGGACTAGCGGGAGGGATGAGCAGTTCTTC. Protein: CASSGTSGRDEQFF.